This T cell receptor beta chain was sequenced for a study of vaccination and CD4 T cells after COVID-19. Study-wide background: For post-vaccine samples, collection took place a median about 70 days after dose two, ranging from 14 to 241.

This CDR3 has 11 residues. The germline gives CDR1 MDHEN, CDR2 SYDVKM. V was pared by 3 bases and J by 4 bases, with 2 bases between. Details on this clonotype: What it recognizes is unknown.

General observations from the study: A median of around 83% of reactive clones, in convalescent patients, became evident only post-vaccination.

TCRdb recomputed calls from the PCR reads with MiXCR, one row per CDR3 protein. The sample carries approximately 36,000 distinct CDR3 sequences, around 35% recorded once. Noted time point: late sampling 161 to 241 days after vaccination in a few convalescent patients. The TCR was taken from a human donor who had recovered from COVID-19. Here the sequenced sample was CD4+ T cells from blood, taken about 7 months after SARS-CoV-2 vaccination. The chain employs TRBV28 and TRBJ2-3; D uncertain. The CDR3 region is CASSFSDTQYF. The DNA for the CDR3 is TGTGCCAGCAGTTTTTCAGATACGCAGTATTTT.